The rows below give T cell receptor beta chains drawn from one sample of a study of OX40 agonist ivuxolimab in advanced cancers. Repertoires were generated with immunoSEQ multiplex PCR, while TCRdb's copy carries only in-frame clones and drops some. The sample yields about 38,000 clones, roughly 85% seen once. The specimen comprised CD4+ or CD8+ T cells sorted from blood, sampled in a trial of the OX40 agonist ivuxolimab. These receptors all come from an adult with an advanced solid tumor such as melanoma, head and neck, liver or kidney cancer. Both conserved end residues are part of each CDR3. The order of the fields is D gene, J gene, V gene, clone size, CDR3 DNA, CDR3 protein. D genes are given only for firm matches. The listing skips clone size in some rows; elsewhere it reads once, few, many or a size class.

>-|TRBJ1-1|TRBV27|-
TGTGCCAGCAGTTCCAGGGTGCAAGCTTTCTTT
CASSSRVQAFF
>-|TRBJ2-5|TRBV27|-
TGTGCCAGCAGTGCGGGACTCCACCGGGAGACCCAGTACTTC
CASSAGLHRETQYF
>-|TRBJ1-2|TRBV2|-
TGTGCCAGCAGTAAGTCCGGGACCGGTAACTATGGCTACACCTTC
CASSKSGTGNYGYTF
>TRBD1|TRBJ1-3|TRBV6-5|-
TGTGCCAGCCAGACAGGGTCTTATGGAAACACCATATATTTT
CASQTGSYGNTIYF
>-|TRBJ2-7|TRBV27|-
TGTGCCAGCAGTCCAGATCCTATAATCTCCCTCTCCTACGAGCAGTACTTC
CASSPDPIISLSYEQYF
>TRBD2|TRBJ2-7|TRBV15|-
TGTGCCACCAGCAGACAGAGCTACGGGAGGGCCGGGTACGAGCAGTACTTC
CATSRQSYGRAGYEQYF
>-|TRBJ1-5|TRBV30|-
TGTGCCTGGAGTCGCCCGGGCGTTGAGCGGCCCCAGCATTTT
CAWSRPGVERPQHF
>-|TRBJ1-6|TRBV7-9|-
TGTGCCAGCAGCTTAGCGGAGAATTCACCCCTCCACTTT
CASSLAENSPLHF
>-|TRBJ1-1|TRBV28|few
TGTGCCAGCAGTTACCCGGGACATCTGAACACTGAAGCTTTCTTT
CASSYPGHLNTEAFF
>TRBD1|TRBJ1-1|TRBV6-6|-
TGTGCCAGCAGCCCAGGGGGGGGGCTCACTGAAGCTTTCTTT
CASSPGGGLTEAFF
>-|TRBJ2-1|TRBV29-1|-
TGCAGCGTTGAAGTTGGAGGCAGGGCCAATGAGCAGTTCTTC
CSVEVGGRANEQFF
>TRBD1|TRBJ2-5|TRBV13|-
TGTGCCAGCAGCGGCCGACAGGGGCCACTCCAAGAGACCCAGTACTTC
CASSGRQGPLQETQYF
>TRBD2|TRBJ2-5|TRBV7-2|once
TGTGCCAGCAGCTTATCCGCTAGCGGGGGGGCCCGGCAAGAGACCCAGTACTTC
CASSLSASGGARQETQYF
>-|TRBJ2-7|TRBV5-1|-
TGCGCCAGCAGCTTGGAGGCCTACGAGCAGTACTTC
CASSLEAYEQYF
>TRBD1|TRBJ2-7|TRBV4-1|-
TGCGCCAGCAGCTACTTCTTTACCGACAGGGCCTACGAGCAGTACTTC
CASSYFFTDRAYEQYF
>-|TRBJ1-1|TRBV5-5|-
TGTGCCAGCAGCTTGGGACAGGCCCCACCTGAAGCTTTCTTT
CASSLGQAPPEAFF
>-|TRBJ1-1|TRBV14|-
TGTGCCAGCAGCCGAGGGACCCGGGGGTCCACTGAAGCTTTCTTT
CASSRGTRGSTEAFF
>-|TRBJ2-7|TRBV5-1|-
TGCGCCAGCAGCCCTCTACGGACAGACCTCTCCTACGAGCAGTACTTC
CASSPLRTDLSYEQYF
>TRBD2|TRBJ2-1|TRBV7-9|few
TGTGCCAGCAGCAAAGGTGGGGGGCGGGAGGGCCGTGGTGAGCAGTTCTTC
CASSKGGGREGRGEQFF
>TRBD2|TRBJ2-3|TRBV28|-
TGTGCCAGCAGTTTATCAGCGGGAGGTGCAGATACGCAGTATTTT
CASSLSAGGADTQYF
>TRBD2|TRBJ2-7|TRBV7-3|-
TGTGCCAGCAGCTTAAAACCGGGAGGGGAGCAGTACTTC
CASSLKPGGEQYF
>TRBD1|TRBJ1-2|TRBV4-2|-
TGTGCCAGCAGCCAAGCTGGGACAGGGAACTATGGCTACACCTTC
CASSQAGTGNYGYTF
>TRBD1|TRBJ1-4|TRBV27|-
TGTGCCAGCACCACCAAATGGGACAGGGGGGATGAAAAACTGTTTTTT
CASTTKWDRGDEKLFF
>-|TRBJ2-7|TRBV28|-
TGTGCCAGCAGTAACCCCCGGGGCCGGGACGGGAGCTCCTACGAGCAGTACTTC
CASSNPRGRDGSSYEQYF
>TRBD1|TRBJ1-3|TRBV5-5|few
TGTGCCAGCAGCCCCCAGGGGGTGGGCTCTGGAAACACCATATATTTT
CASSPQGVGSGNTIYF
>-|TRBJ1-4|TRBV15|-
TGTGCCACCAGCCTCCGCCGGGGATTACTGTTTTTT
CATSLRRGLLFF
>TRBD1|TRBJ2-7|TRBV18|once
TGTGCCAGCTCACCCACGTCGGACAGGGGCGAGCAGTACTTC
CASSPTSDRGEQYF
>TRBD1|TRBJ2-3|TRBV28|-
TGTGCCAGCAGTTCGACAGGGGAGGTGGCAGATACGCAGTATTTT
CASSSTGEVADTQYF
>-|TRBJ1-5|TRBV15|-
TGTGCCACCAGCAGAGGAGACCGGGCGGGGAATCAGCCCCAGCATTTT
CATSRGDRAGNQPQHF
>TRBD1|TRBJ1-1|TRBV16|few
TGTGCCAGCACCTGGGACAGGGTAACTGAAGCTTTCTTT
CASTWDRVTEAFF
>-|TRBJ2-1|TRBV28|-
TGTGCCAGCAGTTTGAGTAGTAGGCGCCCGAGCTCCTACAATGAGCAGTTCTTC
CASSLSSRRPSSYNEQFF
>-|TRBJ1-2|TRBV14|-
TGTGCCAGCAGCCTTTACCCCCAGGGCGTCTATGGCTACACCTTC
CASSLYPQGVYGYTF
>-|TRBJ2-1|TRBV6-1|-
TGTGCCAGCAGTTCCTCCTTCGCACGGGAGCAGTTCTTC
CASSSSFAREQFF
>TRBD2|TRBJ2-2|TRBV4-1|once
TGCGCCAGCATCAGCGTCCCACTCCCCGGGAGGGTCGCCGGGGAGCTGTTTTTT
CASISVPLPGRVAGELFF
>-|TRBJ2-7|TRBV11-1|few
TGTGCCAGCAGCTTTACACAGGGTATGGGCGAGCAGTACTTC
CASSFTQGMGEQYF
>-|TRBJ1-4|TRBV28|few
TGTGCCAGCAGTGACCCGGACAACCCCCTTCGGGAAAAACTGTTTTTT
CASSDPDNPLREKLFF
>TRBD2|TRBJ2-7|TRBV29-1|-
TGCAGCGTTGGGGAAGCGGGGGCCAGCTACGAGCAGTACTTC
CSVGEAGASYEQYF
>TRBD1|TRBJ1-1|TRBV15|-
TGTGCCACCAGCAGAGGATGGACAGGGTTATTGGTAGGGGACACTGAAGCTTTCTTT
CATSRGWTGLLVGDTEAFF
>TRBD1|TRBJ2-1|TRBV15|-
TGTGCCACCAGAGCACTAGGACAGGCAATCCACAATGAGCAGTTCTTC
CATRALGQAIHNEQFF
>-|TRBJ1-2|TRBV2|-
TGTGCCAGCAGTTTAACAGCCCAAACTAACTATGGCTACACCTTC
CASSLTAQTNYGYTF
>-|TRBJ1-1|TRBV7-3|-
TGTGCCAGCAGCTTAACGACCGGGATACCGAACACTGAAGCTTTCTTT
CASSLTTGIPNTEAFF
>TRBD2|TRBJ2-1|TRBV7-3|-
TGTGCCAGCAGCCCCGGACTAGCGGCCTACAATGAGCAGTTCTTC
CASSPGLAAYNEQFF
>-|TRBJ2-3|TRBV7-8|-
TGTGCCAGCAGCTCCCAGTCCGGGACAGATACGCAGTATTTT
CASSSQSGTDTQYF
>-|TRBJ1-1|TRBV10-2|-
TGCGCCAGCAGACAGAACACTGAAGCTTTCTTT
CASRQNTEAFF
>-|TRBJ1-1|TRBV4-2|-
TGTGCCAGCAGCCAAGGGGGGGCGAACACTGAAGCTTTCTTT
CASSQGGANTEAFF
>-|TRBJ1-2|TRBV4-3|-
TGCGCCAGCAGCCAAGTGGAGTCGGGGCATGGCTACACCTTC
CASSQVESGHGYTF